These 10 T cell receptor beta chains were sequenced from one sample in a study of blood T cell repertoires in COVID-19. TCRdb's copy holds only in-frame clones and misses some; the assay was immunoSEQ multiplex PCR. The sample includes some 290,000 clones, around 87% of them seen just once. The sample was peripheral blood. The origin of the receptors is a man aged 18 to 29 with active or convalescent COVID-19.

This chain uses TRBV19 with TRBJ2-1; 10 bases align to TRBD2. V was pared by 5 bases and J by 3 bases, with 7 bases of the junction left unmatched. The CDR3 extends over 16 amino acids. In germline, CDR1 is LNHDA, CDR2 SQIVND (reference sequence). The chain's CDR3 is CASSPLASGGYNEQFF. CDR3 nucleotides: TGTGCCAGTAGTCCCTTGGCTAGCGGGGGCTACAATGAGCAGTTCTTC.

This clone appeared once. The rearrangement joins TRBV5-1 to TRBJ2-2, with D unresolved. The V end was cut by 1 base, the J end by 6 bases, with 10 bases between. Germline V gene sequence: CDR1 SGHRS, CDR2 YFSETQ. The CDR3 length is 14 residues. The CDR3 sequence is CASSLIRSSGELFF. The DNA of the CDR3 is TGCGCCAGCAGCTTGATCCGGTCATCCGGGGAGCTGTTTTTT.

V is TRBV28 and J is TRBJ2-1; no clear D. The CDR3 consists of 11 residues. Trimming removed 3 bases from V and 7 bases from J, with 4 bases in between. The germline gives CDR1 MDHEN, CDR2 SYDVKM. DNA for the CDR3: TGTGCCAGCAGTTTCGAGAATGAGCAGTTCTTC. Translating gives CASSFENEQFF.

The gene calls are TRBV20-1 and TRBJ1-2, with D tentatively TRBD1 (6 bases). Trimming removed 6 bases from V and 8 bases from J, with 13 bases in between. The CDR3 contains 11 residues. Germline CDR1 reads DFQATT; CDR2 reads SNEGSKA (reference sequence). CDR3 coding DNA: TGCAGTGCGCGGACAGTGGGGGGCTACACCTTC. This translates into CSARTVGGYTF.

This rearrangement joins TRBV20-1 to TRBJ2-1, with a tentative D call TRBD2 (6 bases). The germline V gene encodes CDR1 DFQATT and CDR2 SNEGSKA (reference sequence). The CDR3 is 13 amino acids. With 3 bases removed from V and 4 bases from J, the gap between germline ends came to 10 bases. The CDR3 bases are TGCAGTGCTAGTCCTGGGGGGTACAATGAGCAGTTCTTC. As protein: CSASPGGYNEQFF.

This clone has just a few counts. The chain has TRBV7-2 and TRBJ2-1, with a tentative D call TRBD1 (7 bases). The CDR3 is made up of 15 amino acids. V dropped 1 base and J dropped 8 bases, with 15 bases sitting between them. CDR1 and CDR2 from the germline V gene are SGHTA and FQGNSA. The CDR3 DNA reads as TGTGCCAGCAGCTTAGGTGGAGGGGGCAGGTATGAGCAGTTCTTC. This codes for CASSLGGGGRYEQFF.

The rearrangement joins TRBV5-4 to TRBJ2-3, with D maybe TRBD1 (5 bases). V was cut by 6 bases and J by 0 bases, with 14 bases left in between. CDR3 length equals 15 residues. Germline values: CDR1 SGHNT, CDR2 YYREEE (reference sequence). CDR3 in amino acids: CASTPADSSTDTQYF. Here the CDR3 DNA reads TGTGCCAGCACCCCAGCCGACAGTAGCACAGATACGCAGTATTTT.

This sequence joins TRBV6-6 and TRBJ1-5; the D is unclear. CDR1 and CDR2 from the germline V gene are MNHNY and SVGAGI (reference sequence). V lost 11 bases, J lost 6 bases, and 26 bases lay in between. The CDR3 length is 16 residues. The CDR3 reads CAATRDGELRSQPQHF. Here the CDR3 DNA reads TGTGCCGCAACGCGAGACGGGGAATTGCGAAGTCAGCCCCAGCATTTT.

V usage is TRBV7-9 and J usage is TRBJ2-2, with D perhaps TRBD2 (5 bases). Germline CDR1 and CDR2: SEHNR and FQNEAQ (reference sequence). The CDR3 loop spans 16 amino acids. V was shortened by 0 bases and J by 4 bases, with 12 bases between the two germline ends. The CDR3: CASSLAGDNPTGELFF. The CDR3 DNA follows: TGTGCCAGCAGCTTAGCGGGAGACAACCCCACCGGGGAGCTGTTTTTT.

This clone was observed once. CDR3 DNA: TGTGCCAGCACGTGGGCGAGCATCCACTACGAGCAGTACTTC. It yields the protein CASTWASIHYEQYF. The J gene is TRBJ2-7, the V gene TRBV6-5; no reliable D call. CDR3 length: 14 amino acids. CDR1 and CDR2 from the germline V gene are MNHEY and SVGAGI. Trimming removed 7 bases at V and 3 bases at J, with 16 bases between.